These 31 T cell receptor beta chains share one sample of origin, sequenced in a study of long-term antiretroviral therapy in people with HIV. Researchers report immunoSEQ v3.0 was run at survey level. The protocol was immunoSEQ multiplex PCR, while the TCRdb copy is restricted to in-frame clones and leaves out a portion. The sample yields 30,000 to 40,000 clones, roughly 80% seen once. The source material was unsorted PBMCs, sampled 0.6 years after starting antiretroviral therapy. The receptors originated from a man between 18 and 35 years old with HIV.

The chain has TRBV19 and TRBJ2-1; a possible D gene is TRBD1 (5 bases). The germline gives CDR1 LNHDA, CDR2 SQIVND (reference sequence). This CDR3 contains 14 residues. Trimming took off 2 bases at V and 5 bases at J, with 10 bases between the two ends. The CDR3: CASSIRDRDNEQFF. CDR3 DNA: TGTGCCAGTAGTATAAGAGACAGAGACAATGAGCAGTTCTTC.

This rearrangement joins TRBV28 to TRBJ2-7, with D perhaps TRBD2 (6 bases). With 9 bases removed from V and 4 bases from J, the gap between germline ends came to 10 bases. The germline V gene has CDR1 MDHEN and CDR2 SYDVKM. CDR3 length: 11 amino acids. For the CDR3, the DNA is TGTGCCAGTGGGACTCGTTACGAGCAGTACTTC. This gives the protein CASGTRYEQYF.

The J gene is TRBJ1-4, the V gene TRBV6-1; possibly TRBD1 for D (5 bases). V dropped 6 bases and J dropped 0 bases, with 11 bases sitting between them. This CDR3 is built from 15 residues. CDR1 is MNHNS and CDR2 is SASEGT in the germline V gene. The CDR3, as DNA: TGTGCCAGCAGAGTCCGGGGCCCAACTAATGAAAAACTGTTTTTT. This codes for CASRVRGPTNEKLFF.

This chain links TRBV19 with TRBJ2-1, with 10 bases matching TRBD2. The J segment lost 9 bases and the V segment lost 1 base, leaving 9 bases of the junction unmatched. Per the germline V gene, CDR1 is LNHDA and CDR2 is SQIVND (reference sequence). This CDR3 spans 16 amino acids. The CDR3 loop is CASSIGTSGGLGEQFF. CDR3 nucleotides: TGTGCCAGTAGTATAGGGACTAGCGGAGGTCTGGGTGAGCAGTTCTTC.

The chain employs TRBV5-4 and TRBJ2-3; 7 nucleotides align to TRBD2. Germline trimming cut 5 bases from V and 1 base from J; bases unmatched to any gene: 10. This CDR3 is built from 16 residues. Germline assignment: CDR1 SGHNT and CDR2 YYREEE (reference sequence). The DNA of the CDR3 is TGTGCCAGCAGGATTACCGGGACTAAACGCACAGATACGCAGTATTTT. Its translation is CASRITGTKRTDTQYF.

This chain links TRBV27 with TRBJ1-1; unclear D gene. This CDR3 contains 17 residues. Germline values: CDR1 MNHEY, CDR2 SMNVEV (reference sequence). Trimming left V 0 bases short and J 4 bases short, with 18 bases between. CDR3 region: CASSLSSFRRSVTEAFF. In DNA, the CDR3 is TGTGCCAGCAGTTTATCGTCGTTTAGGCGCTCGGTCACTGAAGCTTTCTTT.

The chain combines TRBV5-1 with TRBJ1-5; TRBD1 matches 8 bases. Germline loops: CDR1 SGHRS, CDR2 YFSETQ. This CDR3 spans 14 amino acids. V was pared by 5 bases and J by 7 bases, with 8 bases of the junction left unmatched. The CDR3: CASSLTGGWQPQHF. CDR3 DNA sequence: TGCGCCAGCAGTCTTACAGGGGGTTGGCAGCCCCAGCATTTT.

This clone is a singleton in its sample. J is TRBJ1-3 and V is TRBV6-5; 8 bases are shared with TRBD1. The germline V gene encodes CDR1 MNHEY and CDR2 SVGAGI. Trimming at V came to 6 bases and at J to 1 base, leaving 5 bases not matched to a gene. The CDR3 contains 15 residues. CDR3 in DNA: TGTGCCAGCAGCCCGGACAGGGCGTCTGGAAACACCATATATTTT. Translating it yields CASSPDRASGNTIYF.

This sequence joins TRBV27 and TRBJ2-3; possible D gene TRBD2, 7 bases. The germline CDR1 and CDR2 sequences are MNHEY and SMNVEV (reference sequence). The CDR3 runs to 15 residues. V shed 3 bases and J shed 4 bases, with 14 bases lying between them. In DNA, the CDR3 is TGTGCCAGCAGTTTTTGGGGGGAGGGGGCAGATACGCAGTATTTT. The encoded protein is CASSFWGEGADTQYF.

This clone counts as medium-sized. The sample has other DNA sequences that encode this CDR3 too. The chain recombines TRBV11-2 with TRBJ2-3, with D perhaps matching TRBD1 or TRBD2 (5 bases each). The germline V and J ends were trimmed by 1 base and 2 bases, with 10 bases remaining between them. The CDR3 runs 15 residues. In germline, CDR1 is SGHAT, CDR2 FQNNGV. CDR3: CASSLVGTITDTQYF. In DNA, the CDR3 is TGTGCCAGCAGCTTAGTTGGGACCATCACAGATACGCAGTATTTT.

The chain recombines TRBV25-1 with TRBJ2-7; D assignment may be TRBD1 or TRBD2 (5 bases each). The germline CDR1 and CDR2 sequences are MGHDK and SYGVNS. Trimming stripped 5 bases from V and 4 bases from J, with 15 bases between. This CDR3 is 14 amino acids long. DNA for the CDR3: TGTGCCAGCAGTACGCAGGGACGGGGTTACGAGCAGTACTTC. Encoded protein: CASSTQGRGYEQYF.

This clone has only one observation. The chain is built from TRBV7-9 and TRBJ2-2; D perhaps matches TRBD2 (6 bases). Germline V CDR1 and CDR2: SEHNR, FQNEAQ (reference sequence). This CDR3 has 15 amino acids. V lost 5 bases to trimming and J lost 4 bases, with 14 bases between them. The CDR3 loop is CASSQGAGFTGELFF. As DNA, the CDR3 is TGTGCCAGCAGCCAAGGAGCGGGCTTCACCGGGGAGCTGTTTTTT.

A note on this clone: One end of the junction varies from germline; a read error may be responsible. The chain joins TRBV19 to TRBJ2-7; D gene unclear. The CDR3 runs 11 residues. From germline, CDR1 is LNHDA and CDR2 SQIVND (reference sequence). As DNA, the CDR3 is TGTGCCAGTGCGGCCTCCAACGAGCAGTACTTC. Translated, it gives CASAASNEQYF.

The chain recombines TRBV19 with TRBJ2-5, with unresolved D. From germline, CDR1 is LNHDA and CDR2 SQIVND (reference sequence). Trimming cost V 6 bases and J 0 bases, with 2 bases left between them. CDR3 length equals 11 residues. CDR3 bases: TGTGCCAGTAGGCACCAAGAGACCCAGTACTTC. It specifies CASRHQETQYF.

This sequence joins TRBV5-1 and TRBJ2-5; the match to TRBD2 covers 8 bases. Germline trimming cut 0 bases from V and 5 bases from J; bases unmatched to any gene: 12. Germline loops: CDR1 SGHRS, CDR2 YFSETQ. The CDR3 spans 17 residues. CDR3 nucleotide sequence: TGCGCCAGCAGCTTGGGGGGGAAAGCGGGAGAGTTGGAGACCCAGTACTTC. Translated, it gives CASSLGGKAGELETQYF.

The chain recombines TRBV27 with TRBJ1-1; D gene uncertain. CDR1 is MNHEY and CDR2 is SMNVEV in the germline V gene (reference sequence). The CDR3 consists of 15 residues. V was pared by 0 bases and J by 1 base, with 9 bases between. The CDR3 reads CASSLSPFPNTEAFF. Written as DNA, the CDR3 is TGTGCCAGCAGTTTATCGCCGTTTCCGAACACTGAAGCTTTCTTT.

This clone was seen only a few times. The chain recombines TRBV28 with TRBJ2-7, with D unclear. The CDR3 sequence is 15 residues long. Germline CDR1 and CDR2: MDHEN and SYDVKM. The V end lost 3 bases, the J end lost 0 bases, and 12 bases lay between the germline ends. The CDR3 region is CASSLSRLISYEQYF. In nucleotides, the CDR3 is TGTGCCAGCAGTTTGTCCCGGCTCATCTCCTACGAGCAGTACTTC. Supplemented by reference TRBV28 and TRBJ2-7, the full variable domain reads DVKVTQSSRYLVKRTGEKVFLECVQDMDHENMFWYRQDPGLGLRLIYFSYDVKMKEKGDIPEGYSVSREKKERFSLILESASTNQTSMYLCASSLSRLISYEQYFGPGTRLTVT.

The chain joins TRBV7-9 to TRBJ2-3; 7 bases fit TRBD1. There are 16 residues in the CDR3. CDR1 SEHNR and CDR2 FQNEAQ come from the germline V gene (reference sequence). Trimming cost V 4 bases and J 4 bases; bases outside gene matches: 11. CDR3: CASSSGQTGQADTQYF. The CDR3 DNA follows: TGTGCCAGCAGCTCGGGACAGACCGGGCAGGCAGATACGCAGTATTTT.

V gene TRBV19 combines with J gene TRBJ1-3; weak D call: TRBD1 (5 bases). The germline V gene encodes CDR1 LNHDA and CDR2 SQIVND (reference sequence). Deletions cut 5 bases from V and 0 bases from J, with 14 bases between. The CDR3 loop spans 16 amino acids. Here the CDR3 reads CASSPLGPSSGNTIYF. Here the CDR3 DNA reads TGTGCCAGTAGTCCCCTGGGGCCAAGCTCTGGAAACACCATATATTTT.

The CDR3 sequence: CASSSRGNSYNEQFF. The CDR3 DNA reads TGTGCCAGCAGTTCTCGGGGAAACTCCTACAATGAGCAGTTCTTC. This chain joins TRBV6-5 and TRBJ2-1, with D possibly matching TRBD2 (5 bases). From germline, CDR1 is MNHEY and CDR2 SVGAGI. The CDR3 has 15 amino acids. Trimming took 4 bases from V and 0 from J, leaving 10 bases between them.

This clone was observed a few times. V and J are TRBV7-9 and TRBJ2-7; D gene unclear. The germline V gene has CDR1 SEHNR and CDR2 FQNEAQ (reference sequence). The CDR3 totals 15 residues. Deletions cut 3 bases from V and 5 bases from J, with 17 bases between. The CDR3 DNA sequence: TGTGCCAGCAGCTTGGGTCAGGTGATAACCCACGAGCAGTACTTC. Its translation: CASSLGQVITHEQYF.

This clone is medium-sized within its sample. The gene calls are TRBV9 and TRBJ2-7; 12 bases agree with TRBD1. Looked up from germline, CDR1 is SGDLS and CDR2 is YYNGEE. The CDR3 length is 16 residues. The V and J ends lost 0 bases and 4 bases, in that order; junction bases with no gene match: 5. The chain's CDR3 is CASSVDGTGGQYEQYF. The CDR3 region has the DNA TGTGCCAGCAGCGTAGATGGGACAGGGGGCCAGTACGAGCAGTACTTC. Drawing the rest from reference TRBV9 and TRBJ2-7, the complete variable domain is DSGVTQTPKHLITATGQRVTLRCSPRSGDLSVYWYQQSLDQGLQFLIQYYNGEERAKGNILERFSAQQFPDLHSELNLSSLELGDSALYFCASSVDGTGGQYEQYFGPGTRLTVT.

The chain uses TRBV5-1 and TRBJ2-1; D is unresolved. CDR1 is SGHRS and CDR2 is YFSETQ in the germline V gene. The V end lost 0 bases, the J end lost 0 bases, and 7 bases lay between the germline ends. The CDR3 sequence is 15 residues long. CDR3 DNA sequence: TGCGCCAGCAGCTTGGCAACCTTCTCCTACAATGAGCAGTTCTTC. Encoded protein: CASSLATFSYNEQFF.

The CDR3 loop is CASSLLTSNTQYF. CDR3 DNA sequence: TGTGCCAGCAGCCTGTTGACTTCCAACACGCAGTATTTT. V and J are TRBV7-2 and TRBJ2-3; D gene ambiguous. CDR1 SGHTA and CDR2 FQGNSA come from the germline V gene. The CDR3 totals 13 residues. Trimming removed 5 bases at V and 9 bases at J, with 15 bases between.

The V call is TRBV30, the J call TRBJ1-2; no reliable D call. Germline V gene sequence: CDR1 GTSNPN, CDR2 SVGIG (reference sequence). The CDR3 runs to 14 residues. Between the trimmed V and J ends, which lost 3 bases and 1 base, there was a span of 12 bases. CDR3 bases: TGTGCCTGGAGAAAGAGGCGAAATAACTATGGCTACACCTTC. Translating it yields CAWRKRRNNYGYTF.

The chain recombines TRBV28 with TRBJ2-5; D might be TRBD1 or TRBD2, each matching 5 bases. The ends were cut back, 1 base at V and 1 base at J, with 25 bases in the middle. The CDR3 consists of 20 residues. CDR1 is MDHEN and CDR2 is SYDVKM in the germline V gene. In nucleotides, the CDR3 is TGTGCCAGCAGTTTATCCTGGTCCCCCGTTGACCAAGGGACCCAAGAGACCCAGTACTTC. Translating it yields CASSLSWSPVDQGTQETQYF.

The chain is built from TRBV19 and TRBJ2-1; TRBD1 matches 8 bases. Per the germline V gene, CDR1 is LNHDA and CDR2 is SQIVND (reference sequence). With 6 bases clipped from V and 3 bases from J, the junction kept 4 bases outside the gene matches. The CDR3 sequence is 14 residues long. The CDR3 region is CASSPDRDYNEQFF. CDR3 nucleotides: TGTGCCAGTAGCCCGGACAGGGACTACAATGAGCAGTTCTTC.

Only one count was recorded for this clone. This rearrangement joins TRBV19 to TRBJ1-5; D might be TRBD1 (6 bases). From germline, CDR1 is LNHDA and CDR2 SQIVND (reference sequence). Deletions cut 7 bases from V and 0 bases from J, with 19 bases between. The CDR3 is 17 residues long. The CDR3 nucleotides are TGTGCCAGTACTCCCGGCCGGGGGGGGCATAGCAATCAGCCCCAGCATTTT. This translates into CASTPGRGGHSNQPQHF.

This chain joins TRBV7-9 and TRBJ2-7; D gene uncertain. Germline V gene lookup returns CDR1 SEHNR and CDR2 FQNEAQ (reference sequence). This CDR3 is 12 amino acids long. V was shortened by 5 bases and J by 4 bases, with 9 bases between the two germline ends. CDR3 sequence reads: CASSQNGYEQYF. CDR3 bases: TGTGCCAGCAGCCAGAACGGGTACGAGCAGTACTTC.

This chain joins TRBV29-1 and TRBJ2-3, with D tentatively TRBD1 or TRBD2 (5 bases each). This CDR3 contains 15 residues. The germline gives CDR1 SQVTM, CDR2 ANQGSEA. V was clipped by 6 bases and J by 1 base, with 17 bases between them. CDR3 in amino acids: CSVGKGPTRTDTQYF. DNA for the CDR3: TGCAGCGTAGGCAAGGGACCGACCCGCACAGATACGCAGTATTTT.

This clone was seen only a few times. This chain joins TRBV10-2 and TRBJ2-5; 7 bases map to TRBD2. V was clipped by 4 bases and J by 5 bases; unmatched bases: 10. Germline CDR1 WSHSY, CDR2 SAAADI. The CDR3 has 15 residues. CDR3 amino acids: CASSVPGLPGETQYF. As DNA, the CDR3 is TGCGCCAGCAGTGTGCCGGGACTACCCGGGGAGACCCAGTACTTC.